One and the same sample provided the 19 T cell receptor beta chains below, sequenced in a study of blood T cells in healthy people across ages. A second PCR of roughly 7 to 11 cycles used a sample-barcoded 5' primer and a J-beta primer mix. MiXCR was run by TCRdb on the 5' RACE reads, yielding one entry per CDR3 protein. The sample includes about a million distinct CDR3 sequences, around 48% of them seen just once. The sequenced sample was blood. All receptors derive from a man in his thirties or forties in good health.

This clonotype was picked up a small number of times. The chain couples TRBV4-3 to TRBJ1-2, with D perhaps TRBD1 (5 bases). The CDR3 extends over 16 amino acids. V shed 0 bases and J shed 8 bases, with 19 bases lying between them. CDR1 is LGHNA and CDR2 is YSLEER in the germline V gene. The CDR3 loop reads CASSQEFGGRVGGYTF. The CDR3 nucleotides read TGCGCCAGCAGCCAAGAATTCGGAGGCAGGGTGGGCGGCTACACCTTC.

The rearrangement uses TRBV12-3 or TRBV12-4 and TRBJ1-2, with D possibly being TRBD1 (6 bases). V was cut by 7 bases and J by 6 bases, with 15 bases left in between. CDR3 length equals 13 residues. The chain's CDR3 is CASTPTGGHGYTF. The DNA for the CDR3 is TGTGCCAGCACCCCTACGGGGGGGCATGGCTACACCTTC.

V gene TRBV5-6 combines with J gene TRBJ2-2, with D hard to call. From germline, CDR1 is SGHDT and CDR2 YYEEEE. V lost 3 bases and J 0 bases, leaving 6 bases between the germline ends. The CDR3 has 14 amino acids. The CDR3 region is CASSYDTNTGELFF. CDR3 DNA: TGTGCCAGCAGCTACGACACGAACACCGGGGAGCTGTTTTTT.

This rearrangement joins TRBV24-1 to TRBJ1-2, with a tentative D call TRBD1 (6 bases). This CDR3 has 14 amino acids. Germline V gene data show CDR1 as KGHDR and CDR2 as SFDVKD. With 7 bases removed from V and 2 bases from J, the gap between germline ends came to 13 bases. The chain's CDR3 is CATRSSGVNYGYTF. CDR3 coding DNA: TGTGCCACCAGATCTTCAGGGGTGAACTATGGCTACACCTTC.

The chain employs TRBV4-2 and TRBJ2-5; the D gene could be TRBD1 or TRBD2 (5 bases each). The V and J ends lost 0 bases and 0 bases respectively, with 8 bases between them. Per germline, CDR1 LGHNA and CDR2 YNFKEQ. The CDR3 is 15 residues long. The CDR3, as DNA: TGTGCCAGCAGCCAAGAACGGGGCTACCAAGAGACCCAGTACTTC. It encodes CASSQERGYQETQYF.

This chain connects TRBV6-1 to TRBJ2-7; possible D gene TRBD1, 5 bases. Per germline, CDR1 MNHNS and CDR2 SASEGT. V was trimmed by 1 base and J by 3 bases, leaving 13 bases between them. This CDR3 is built from 15 residues. The CDR3 spells CASSEGDSIIYEQYF. CDR3 sequence (DNA): TGTGCCAGCAGTGAAGGTGACAGCATAATCTACGAGCAGTACTTC.

In this sample, this clonotype turned up a few times. The chain combines TRBV7-2 with TRBJ2-3, with 14 bases matching TRBD2. The CDR3 runs to 17 residues. The germline gives CDR1 SGHTA, CDR2 FQGNSA. J gave up 0 bases and V 5 bases, and 4 bases lay outside the gene matches. The CDR3, as DNA: TGTGCCAGCAGCCCGGGACTAGCGGGGGTTAGCACAGATACGCAGTATTTT. Its protein is CASSPGLAGVSTDTQYF.

This clonotype was detected ten times or more. The V and J genes are TRBV28 and TRBJ2-3, with TRBD1 identical over 7 bases. The trim removed 4 bases at V and 8 bases at J, leaving 21 bases unmatched. The germline V gene has CDR1 MDHEN and CDR2 SYDVKM. CDR3 length: 18 residues. The CDR3 DNA is TGTGCCAGCAGTTCAGGGACAGAGATTATTGTTTACGCGGGTACGCAGTATTTT. Translated: CASSSGTEIIVYAGTQYF.

V gene TRBV4-1 combines with J gene TRBJ1-6; the match to TRBD1 covers 8 bases. Germline CDR1 and CDR2: MGHRA and YSYEKL. The trim removed 1 base at V and 6 bases at J, leaving 8 bases unmatched. The CDR3 runs to 17 residues. CDR3 sequence (DNA): TGCGCCAGCAGCCAAGTTAGACAGGGGATGTTTAATTCACCCCTCCACTTT. This codes for CASSQVRQGMFNSPLHF.

This chain connects TRBV6-5 to TRBJ2-5; TRBD2 aligns across 11 bases. With the DNA end fitting TRBJ2-7 better, the J assignment may be wrong. This CDR3 region has 15 residues. Germline-derived CDR1 and CDR2 are MNHEY and SVGAGI. CDR3 in amino acids: CASRLAGGLNYEQYF. As DNA, the CDR3 is TGTGCCAGCCGGCTAGCGGGGGGCCTGAACTACGAGCAGTACTTC.

This rearrangement joins TRBV9 to TRBJ2-3; 11 positions agree with TRBD2. V was clipped by 3 bases and J by 2 bases; unmatched bases: 2. The CDR3 is 15 residues long. Germline CDR1 is SGDLS and CDR2 is YYNGEE. This chain's CDR3 is CASSATSGTTDTQYF. The DNA of the CDR3 is TGTGCCAGCAGCGCGACTAGCGGGACCACAGATACGCAGTATTTT.

The rearrangement uses TRBV7-9 and TRBJ1-6; possibly TRBD1 for D (5 bases). Trimming took 2 bases from V and 9 from J, leaving 11 bases between them. Germline-derived CDR1 and CDR2 are SEHNR and FQNEAQ (reference sequence). The CDR3 spans 14 residues. The CDR3 sequence is CASSLQGMVSPLHF. The CDR3 region has the DNA TGTGCCAGCAGCTTACAGGGAATGGTTTCACCCCTCCACTTT. Together with reference TRBV7-9 and TRBJ1-6, the CDR3 gives the full variable domain: DTGVSQNPRHKITKRGQNVTFRCDPISEHNRLYWYRQTLGQGPEFLTYFQNEAQLEKSRLLSDRFSAERPKGSFSTLEIQRTEQGDSAMYLCASSLQGMVSPLHFGNGTRLTVT.

This chain joins TRBV20-1 and TRBJ1-6, with 8 bases lining up with TRBD1. CDR3 size: 15 residues. V trimming: 5 bases; J trimming: 5 bases; junction bases outside the gene matches: 8. Germline loops: CDR1 DFQATT, CDR2 SNEGSKA (reference sequence). The CDR3 region has the DNA TGCAGTGCTGGACGGACAGGGTTGGATAATTCACCCCTCCACTTT. Translated, it gives CSAGRTGLDNSPLHF.

This clonotype has a count of ten or more. CDR3 bases: TGTGCCAGCAGCCGGGACAACACTGAAGCTTTCTTT. This translates into CASSRDNTEAFF. The J gene is TRBJ1-1, the V gene TRBV7-9; perhaps TRBD1 as D (5 bases). The length of the CDR3 is 12 residues. Germline CDR1 is SEHNR and CDR2 is FQNEAQ (reference sequence). V dropped 5 bases and J dropped 2 bases, with 6 bases sitting between them.

The chain is built from TRBV4-1 and TRBJ2-4; D uncertain. The CDR3 runs to 16 residues. Germline values: CDR1 MGHRA, CDR2 YSYEKL. Trimming took 0 bases from V and 5 from J, leaving 14 bases between them. CDR3 DNA: TGCGCCAGCAGCCAAGAGGGCAAGCCAGGCGAAAACATTCAGTACTTC. This translates into CASSQEGKPGENIQYF.

This sequence joins TRBV5-1 and TRBJ2-7; D uncertain. V shed 4 bases and J shed 1 base, with 9 bases lying between them. Per germline, CDR1 SGHRS and CDR2 YFSETQ. This CDR3 has 13 residues. CDR3 residues: CASSDTPSYEQYF. CDR3 in DNA: TGCGCCAGCAGCGATACCCCGTCCTACGAGCAGTACTTC.

The rearrangement links TRBV3-1 to TRBJ1-1; tentative D call: TRBD1 (6 bases). Germline V lookup: CDR1 LGHDT, CDR2 YNNKEL (reference sequence). The V and J ends lost 5 bases and 5 bases respectively, with 24 bases between them. The CDR3 length is 17 residues. Here the CDR3 reads CASSSRSGNGGRTEAFF. Here the CDR3 DNA reads TGTGCCAGCAGCTCTCGGTCGGGTAATGGGGGCCGGACTGAAGCTTTCTTT.

This chain connects TRBV6-6 to TRBJ1-2; D is unresolved. Germline-derived CDR1 and CDR2 are MNHNY and SVGAGI (reference sequence). This CDR3 is 15 amino acids long. The V gene lost 6 bases and the J gene lost 4 bases, with 18 bases spanning the gap. CDR3: CASRQPPDFFYGYTF. As DNA, the CDR3 is TGTGCCAGCAGGCAACCCCCGGACTTTTTCTATGGCTACACCTTC.

This clonotype was seen more than once but under ten times. J is TRBJ2-4 and V is TRBV11-2; TRBD1 agrees at 8 bases. V was clipped by 2 bases and J by 5 bases; unmatched bases: 2. Germline V lookup: CDR1 SGHAT, CDR2 FQNNGV. The CDR3 runs 14 residues. The CDR3 here is CASSLRTGQNIQYF. DNA of the CDR3: TGTGCCAGCAGCTTAAGGACAGGGCAAAACATTCAGTACTTC.